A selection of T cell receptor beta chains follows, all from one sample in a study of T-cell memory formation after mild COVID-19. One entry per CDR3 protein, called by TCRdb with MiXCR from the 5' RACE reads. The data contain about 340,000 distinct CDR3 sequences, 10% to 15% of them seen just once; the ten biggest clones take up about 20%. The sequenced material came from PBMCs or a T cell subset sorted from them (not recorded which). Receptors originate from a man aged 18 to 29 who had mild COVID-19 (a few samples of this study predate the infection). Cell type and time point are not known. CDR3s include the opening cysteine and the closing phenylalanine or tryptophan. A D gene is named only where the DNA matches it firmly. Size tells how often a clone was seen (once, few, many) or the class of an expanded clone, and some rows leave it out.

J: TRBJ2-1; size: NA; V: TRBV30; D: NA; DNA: TGTGCCTGGAGCGGGGGACTTGTCTCCTACAATGAGCAGTTCTTC; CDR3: CAWSGGLVSYNEQFF
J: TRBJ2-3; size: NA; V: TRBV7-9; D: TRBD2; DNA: TGTGCCAGCAGCTTATTGTTCGGTAGTGGGCTAGCGGGGGGGCAAGATACGCAGTATTTT; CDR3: CASSLLFGSGLAGGQDTQYF
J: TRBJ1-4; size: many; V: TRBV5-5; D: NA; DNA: TGTGCCAGCAGCTTGGACAGGGTAGGAAAACTGTTTTTT; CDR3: CASSLDRVGKLFF
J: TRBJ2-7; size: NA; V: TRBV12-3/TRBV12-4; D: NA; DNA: TGTGCCAGCAGTTTCTTAGGGGGGGGCCCCTACGAGCAGTACTTC; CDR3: CASSFLGGGPYEQYF
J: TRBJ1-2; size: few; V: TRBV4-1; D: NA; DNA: TGCGCCAGCAGCGATAAAACAGACAGATTAAACTATGGCTACACCTTC; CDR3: CASSDKTDRLNYGYTF
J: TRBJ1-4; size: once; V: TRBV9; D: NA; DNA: TGTGCCAGCAGCGACGGGTCTCGTATGGAAGAAAAACTGTTTTTT; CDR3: CASSDGSRMEEKLFF
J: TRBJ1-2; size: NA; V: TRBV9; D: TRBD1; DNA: TGTGCCAGCAGCGTAGCCAGGGACAGACCCTCCGGTGGCTACACCTTC; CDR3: CASSVARDRPSGGYTF
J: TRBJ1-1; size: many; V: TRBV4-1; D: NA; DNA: TGCGCCAGCAGCAGCAGGACTGGGCAGCAGAACACTGAAGCTTTCTTT; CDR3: CASSSRTGQQNTEAFF
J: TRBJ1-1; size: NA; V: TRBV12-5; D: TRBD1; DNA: TGTGCTAGTGGTTTGGCCAGGACAGGGAACACTGAAGCTTTCTTT; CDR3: CASGLARTGNTEAFF
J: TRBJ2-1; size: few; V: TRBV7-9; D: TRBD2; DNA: TGTGCCAGCATCCAAGAAGCGGCTAGCGGGGCCCCGTTTTGGTTCTTC; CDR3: CASIQEAASGAPFWFF
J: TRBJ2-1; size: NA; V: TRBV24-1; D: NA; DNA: TGTGCCACCAGTGATCCCGGGGGCTATGAGCAGTTCTTC; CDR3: CATSDPGGYEQFF